This TCR beta chain appears in the sequencing data of a study of CD8 T cells in ankylosing spondylitis. This clonotype has just one count. Its cognate antigen is unknown. TCRdb itself ran the 5' RACE reads through MiXCR, one entry per CDR3 protein. The table has hundreds of thousands of distinct CDR3 sequences, roughly 20% seen once; the top ten hold 7.5% to 9.5%. Study-wide points: Some of the motif variants had earlier been found in reactive arthritis patients' fluid and blood.

The clonotype comes from a male donor with ankylosing spondylitis or in good health (not recorded which). Sample: blood, either unsorted or a sorted T cell fraction (not recorded which).

In DNA, the CDR3 is TGTGCCAGCAGCTCGCGGGGTTCGGAGGGGGCCCAGTACTTC. Amino acids: CASSSRGSEGAQYF. The J gene is TRBJ2-5, the V gene TRBV7-6; D is perhaps TRBD1 or TRBD2 (6 bases each). The CDR3 consists of 14 residues. Trimming removed 4 bases at V and 9 bases at J, with 18 bases between. The germline V gene encodes CDR1 SGHVS and CDR2 FNYEAQ. Looking up the rest from reference TRBV7-6 and TRBJ2-5 gives the full variable domain: GAGVSQSPRYKVTKRGQDVALRCDPISGHVSLYWYRQALGQGPEFLTYFNYEAQQDKSGLPNDRFSAERPEGSISTLTIQRTEQRDSAMYRCASSSRGSEGAQYFGPGTRLLVL.